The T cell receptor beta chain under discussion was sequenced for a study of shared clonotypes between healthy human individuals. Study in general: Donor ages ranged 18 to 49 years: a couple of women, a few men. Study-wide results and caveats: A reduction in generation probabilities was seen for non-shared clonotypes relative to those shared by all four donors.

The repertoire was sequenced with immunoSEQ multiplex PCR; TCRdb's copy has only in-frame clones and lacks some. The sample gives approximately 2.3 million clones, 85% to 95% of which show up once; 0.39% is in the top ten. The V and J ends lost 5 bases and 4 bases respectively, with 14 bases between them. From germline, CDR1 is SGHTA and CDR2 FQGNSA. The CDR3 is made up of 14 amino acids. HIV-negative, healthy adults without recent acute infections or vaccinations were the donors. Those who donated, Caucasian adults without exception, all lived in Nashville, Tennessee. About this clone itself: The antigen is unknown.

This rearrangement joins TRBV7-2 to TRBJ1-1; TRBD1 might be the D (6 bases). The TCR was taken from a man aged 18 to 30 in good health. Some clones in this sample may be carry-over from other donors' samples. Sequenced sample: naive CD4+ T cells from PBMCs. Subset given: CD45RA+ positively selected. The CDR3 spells CASSAQGFGTEAFF. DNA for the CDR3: TGTGCCAGCAGCGCGCAGGGGTTTGGCACTGAAGCTTTCTTT.